This T cell receptor (beta chain) was documented in a study of vaccination and CD4 T cells after COVID-19. Study-level background: As their vaccination, participants received two doses of either BNT162b2 or mRNA-1273 vaccine. At a median about 95 days (range 35 to 161) after diagnosis, post-COVID samples were drawn. Overlapping peptides of the spike proteins of SARS-CoV-2, HCoV-NL63, HCoV-OC43 and HCoV-229E were used for cell stimulation.

Once obtained from cultured CD4+ T cells, the DNA was sequenced using the Oncomine TCR Beta short-read assay. TCRdb re-called the PCR reads through MiXCR, storing one row per CDR3 protein. Seen here are under 20,000 distinct CDR3 sequences, roughly half observed once, and the top ten hold about 13%. Remarks on this clonotype: Its specificity is unknown.

Treatment defined: approximately 9-day PBMC culture with coronavirus spike peptide pools or control peptides (ViraFEST assay). Antigen-specific T cell expansion with peptide pools preceded TCR sequencing in the ViraFEST approach. Trimming shortened V by 1 base and J by 2 bases, and 6 bases separated the two germline ends. Germline CDR1 reads WSHSY; CDR2 reads SAAADI. CDR3 size: 13 residues. The chain has TRBV10-2 and TRBJ2-7; TRBD1 is a possible D gene (5 bases). Sequencing used CD4+ T cells from blood, cultured in vitro. This sequence was found in a human donor who had recovered from COVID-19. The CDR3 is CASSEYRTYEQYF. The DNA for the CDR3 is TGCGCCAGCAGTGAGTACAGGACCTACGAGCAGTACTTC.